This TCR beta chain was recorded in a study of blood T cell repertoires in COVID-19 (dated by TCRdb to the early 2020s). Some background on the complete study: Samples covering the acute and convalescent phases of COVID-19 were provided by collaborators in the United States, Italy and Spain. Deeply sampled blood TCRbeta repertoires from subjects exposed to, actively infected with, or recovered from COVID-19 were included in the dataset. Where HLA class I and class II types were available, the types were taken from metadata supplied by the sample provider, not from assay-based typing. The prospective study material was composed of cDNA or gDNA derived from T cells, B-cell-depleted T cells, or PBMCs. The samples were drawn from the first 160 participants of the ongoing ImmuneRACE study and from 950 to 1,500 subjects provided by 6 global collaborators. Sample metadata almost always included a de-identified subject ID, COVID-19 status, age in years and sex. A freely available public database, intended as a resource for researchers studying the immune response to SARS-CoV-2, is where the repertoires were released. Study-level results and caveats: The amount of clinical and demographic metadata varied by source and participant and was provided uncurated.

The immunoSEQ Assay, a bias-controlled multiplex PCR, was used to amplify TCRbeta CDR3 regions from genomic DNA. For the original study's pipeline: Nucleated cell counts per sample were estimated from amplification of reference gene primers within the assay. Sequence reads were collapsed and filtered to measure the absolute abundance of every unique TCRbeta CDR3 rearrangement. For each sample, productive Simpson clonality was calculated as the square root of Simpson's diversity index over productive rearrangements. TCRdb took this table from immuneACCESS and kept in-frame rearrangements with V and J called. Such tables lack part of the clones; where checked against another copy, unresolved V genes explain under half of the gap, and the rest is unexplained. V, J and clone size are taken as reported in that table, and D and trimming were inferred from the DNA itself. Present in this sample are 70,000 or so clones, more than 75% of which were seen just once. 1.5% of the sample belongs to the ten largest clones.

Each collaborating institution followed its own protocols to collect whole blood in K2EDTA tubes. Collaborator samples were shipped for TCRbeta analysis as frozen whole blood, isolated PBMCs, or DNA extracted from either sample type. CDR1 is given as MNHEY and CDR2 as SVGEGT, both from the germline V gene. V is pared back by 2 bases and J by 11 bases, with 12 bases lying between the germline termini. Inclusive of the bounding cysteine and phenylalanine, the CDR3 is 12 residues long. Solely the CDR3 DNA is kept, with 36 bases framed from the first base. About this clone itself: It lacks a known antigen. No quality values exist for individual bases; no much larger clone is one base distant.

The chain was built from TRBV6-2 or TRBV6-3 and TRBJ1-1; no D gene call is confident. This sequence originates from a man in his fifties with acute or convalescent COVID-19. Material: peripheral blood. The nucleotide sequence reads as follows: TGTGCCAGCAGTTACCCGACAACACAGGCTTTCTTT. This gives the protein CASSYPTTQAFF.